Each of the 24 T cell receptor beta chains below was sequenced from the same sample in a study of shared clonotypes between healthy human individuals. Assay used: immunoSEQ multiplex PCR; TCRdb lists only in-frame clones, some missing. The data show some 2.1 million clones, around 95% seen once. Sample: naive CD4+ T cells sorted from blood. Subset: CD45RA+ positively selected. The receptors come from a man younger than 35 in good health.

This clone appeared once. The V gene is TRBV28, the J gene TRBJ1-2, with D possibly matching TRBD1 (6 bases). CDR3 size: 14 residues. The germline V and J ends were trimmed by 5 bases and 1 base, with 11 bases remaining between them. Germline CDR1 reads MDHEN; CDR2 reads SYDVKM. CDR3: CASSPLDSNYGYTF. The CDR3 nucleotides read TGTGCCAGCAGTCCCCTGGACAGTAACTATGGCTACACCTTC.

Comments on this clone: The sample contains more than one DNA sequence encoding this CDR3. The chain employs TRBV5-1 and TRBJ1-1; no clear D gene. CDR1 and CDR2 (germline): SGHRS, YFSETQ. CDR3 size: 14 residues. The germline V and J ends were trimmed by 0 bases and 0 bases, with 6 bases remaining between them. The CDR3 is CASSLDFMNTEAFF. CDR3 DNA sequence: TGCGCCAGCAGCTTGGATTTCATGAACACTGAAGCTTTCTTT.

A remark on this clone: The sample has other DNA sequences that encode this CDR3 too. V usage is TRBV2 and J usage is TRBJ1-3; D unclear. Trimming pared 4 bases from V and 1 base from J, leaving 2 bases between. This CDR3 has 12 amino acids. The germline V gene encodes CDR1 SNHLY and CDR2 FYNNEI. The DNA for the CDR3 is TGTGCCAGCAGTGTGTCTGGAAACACCATATATTTT. It encodes CASSVSGNTIYF. Based on the CDR3 plus reference TRBV2 and TRBJ1-3, the full variable domain is EPEVTQTPSHQVTQMGQEVILRCVPISNHLYFYWYRQILGQKVEFLVSFYNNEISEKSEIFDDQFSVERPDGSNFTLKIRSTKLEDSAMYFCASSVSGNTIYFGEGSWLTVV.

The V and J genes are TRBV6-5 and TRBJ2-3, with 10 nucleotides matching TRBD1. From germline, CDR1 is MNHEY and CDR2 SVGAGI. J was trimmed by 4 bases and V by 7 bases; bases with no gene match: 8. CDR3 length: 15 residues. The CDR3 loop is CASMTGGAQADTQYF. CDR3 in DNA: TGTGCCAGCATGACAGGGGGCGCACAGGCAGATACGCAGTATTTT.

The J gene is TRBJ2-6, the V gene TRBV10-3, with D uncertain. The germline V and J ends were trimmed by 8 bases and 4 bases, with 9 bases remaining between them. Germline V lookup: CDR1 ENHRY, CDR2 SYGVKD. The CDR3 has 13 amino acids. CDR3 loop: CAIEPAGANVLTF. The CDR3 region has the DNA TGTGCCATCGAGCCCGCCGGGGCCAACGTCCTGACTTTC.

The V and J genes are TRBV7-8 and TRBJ1-1; D might be TRBD1 (5 bases). V was trimmed by 5 bases and J by 10 bases, leaving 14 bases between them. Germline assignment: CDR1 SGHVS and CDR2 FQNEAQ. This CDR3 comprises 12 residues. The CDR3 DNA sequence: TGTGCCAGCAGCACAGGAGAGGCAAGAGCTTTCTTT. Translating it yields CASSTGEARAFF.

Only a few counts were recorded for this clone. The J gene is TRBJ2-2, the V gene TRBV5-6; D might be TRBD2 (6 bases). The CDR3 has 15 residues. The germline V and J ends were trimmed by 1 base and 5 bases, with 12 bases remaining between them. Looked up from germline, CDR1 is SGHDT and CDR2 is YYEEEE. The DNA for the CDR3 is TGTGCCAGCAGCTTGCAGGTTGGAGGGACCGGGGAGCTGTTTTTT. Its protein product is CASSLQVGGTGELFF.

The chain couples TRBV18 to TRBJ1-4, with 11 bases fitting TRBD1. J was trimmed by 5 bases and V by 2 bases; bases with no gene match: 1. CDR3 length equals 15 residues. Germline CDR1 is KGHSH and CDR2 is LQKENI. CDR3 in amino acids: CASSPGDRGNEKLFF. DNA of the CDR3: TGTGCCAGCTCACCAGGGGACAGGGGGAATGAAAAACTGTTTTTT.

The J gene is TRBJ2-1, the V gene TRBV7-2; D is possibly TRBD2 (5 bases). The CDR3 is made up of 13 amino acids. V was pared by 3 bases and J by 6 bases, with 9 bases between. In germline, CDR1 is SGHTA, CDR2 FQGNSA. The DNA of the CDR3 is TGTGCCAGCAGCTTCGGACTCGGCAATGAGCAGTTCTTC. Translated: CASSFGLGNEQFF. Based on the CDR3 plus reference TRBV7-2 and TRBJ2-1, the full variable domain is GAGVSQSPSNKVTEKGKDVELRCDPISGHTALYWYRQSLGQGLEFLIYFQGNSAPDKSGLPSDRFSAERTGGSVSTLTIQRTQQEDSAVYLCASSFGLGNEQFFGPGTRLTVL.

In DNA form, the CDR3 reads TGTGCCAGCAGCTTGTATTTAGGGACCACTGAAGCTTTCTTT. Its protein product is CASSLYLGTTEAFF. V is TRBV7-9 and J is TRBJ1-1; possible D gene TRBD1, 5 bases. Per the germline V gene, CDR1 is SEHNR and CDR2 is FQNEAQ (reference sequence). This CDR3 has 14 amino acids. Between the trimmed V and J ends, which lost 3 bases and 4 bases, there was a span of 12 bases.

V gene TRBV10-1 combines with J gene TRBJ2-3; D is undetermined. V was clipped by 3 bases and J by 2 bases, with 9 bases between them. The CDR3 totals 14 residues. Germline lookup yields CDR1 WNHNN and CDR2 SYGVQD (reference sequence). Here the CDR3 DNA reads TGCGCCAGCAGTGACCTACAGTCCACAGATACGCAGTATTTT. It encodes CASSDLQSTDTQYF.

The V call is TRBV6-1, the J call TRBJ1-1; 7 bases fit TRBD1. From germline, CDR1 is MNHNS and CDR2 SASEGT. V was pared by 5 bases and J by 7 bases, with 4 bases of the junction left unmatched. The CDR3 is 12 residues long. CDR3 in DNA: TGTGCCAGCAGTCAACGACAGGGTGAAGCTTTCTTT. As protein: CASSQRQGEAFF.

As concerns this clone: This same CDR3 is encoded by further DNA sequences in the sample. The chain uses TRBV5-1 and TRBJ1-3, with TRBD1 matching 12 bases. Germline V CDR1 and CDR2: SGHRS, YFSETQ. The CDR3 spans 15 residues. The J segment lost 4 bases and the V segment lost 3 bases, leaving 2 bases of the junction unmatched. The DNA of the CDR3 is TGCGCCAGCAGCTGGGGACAGGGGGCAGGAAACACCATATATTTT. Protein product: CASSWGQGAGNTIYF.

CDR3 amino acids: CASLQGTDEQFF. The CDR3 DNA sequence: TGTGCCAGTTTACAGGGCACGGATGAGCAGTTCTTC. The chain links TRBV6-9 to TRBJ2-1, with D maybe TRBD1 (6 bases). Trimming removed 9 bases at V and 8 bases at J, with 14 bases between. Per the germline V gene, CDR1 is MNHGY and CDR2 is SVAAGI. The CDR3 contains 12 residues.

The chain joins TRBV4-1 to TRBJ2-2; TRBD2 aligns across 9 bases. The length of the CDR3 is 15 residues. Losses at the gene ends were 6 bases for V and 5 bases for J; bases not matched to a gene: 7. Germline loops: CDR1 MGHRA, CDR2 YSYEKL. The CDR3, as DNA: TGCGCCAGCAGTCCCAGCGGGAGGAAAACCGGGGAGCTGTTTTTT. This codes for CASSPSGRKTGELFF.

The rearrangement uses TRBV10-2 and TRBJ2-2; perhaps D is TRBD1 or TRBD2 (5 bases each). CDR3 size: 14 residues. V lost 11 bases and J 4 bases, leaving 17 bases between the germline ends. Germline-derived CDR1 and CDR2 are WSHSY and SAAADI. CDR3 nucleotides: TGCGCCGGCGGGCAGGGTTTGGTCACCGGGGAGCTGTTTTTT. It specifies CAGGQGLVTGELFF.

This chain's CDR3 is CASSLLGGPLREQYF. In nucleotides, the CDR3 is TGTGCCAGCAGTTTATTGGGGGGGCCCCTCCGTGAGCAGTACTTC. The chain carries TRBV27 and TRBJ2-7, with D maybe TRBD2 (7 bases). Germline V gene data show CDR1 as MNHEY and CDR2 as SMNVEV (reference sequence). V dropped 1 base and J dropped 7 bases, with 17 bases sitting between them. The CDR3 sequence is 15 residues long.

This clone occurred once. The rearrangement uses TRBV18 and TRBJ1-6, with D perhaps matching TRBD1 (6 bases). V was trimmed by 5 bases and J by 7 bases, leaving 9 bases between them. The CDR3 is made up of 13 amino acids. Germline V gene sequence: CDR1 KGHSH, CDR2 LQKENI. The CDR3 nucleotides are TGTGCCAGCTCATCGGACAGAAATTCACCCCTCCACTTT. Its protein product is CASSSDRNSPLHF.

The sample holds many counts of this clone. The chain links TRBV18 to TRBJ1-1; D is uncertain. Trimming took 6 bases from V and 1 from J, leaving 9 bases between them. Germline lookup yields CDR1 KGHSH and CDR2 LQKENI. The CDR3 totals 13 residues. CDR3 sequence reads: CASSAQTNTEAFF. The CDR3 coding sequence is TGTGCCAGCTCGGCTCAGACGAACACTGAAGCTTTCTTT.

The chain employs TRBV6-6 and TRBJ2-1; 7 bases agree with TRBD1. There are 14 residues in the CDR3. The germline V gene encodes CDR1 MNHNY and CDR2 SVGAGI (reference sequence). Trimming removed 8 bases from V and 1 base from J; junction bases left unmatched: 5. CDR3 residues: CASRDSQSYNEQFF. The CDR3 DNA sequence: TGTGCCAGCCGGGACAGCCAGTCCTACAATGAGCAGTTCTTC.

The gene calls are TRBV18 and TRBJ1-2; D not resolved. V lost 2 bases and J lost 1, with 17 bases in between. This CDR3 is 17 amino acids long. CDR1 and CDR2 (germline): KGHSH, LQKENI. CDR3 residues: CASSPKYGTEDNYGYTF. CDR3 sequence (DNA): TGTGCCAGCTCACCAAAGTATGGTACTGAGGATAACTATGGCTACACCTTC. Full variable domain (rest looked up from reference TRBV18 and TRBJ1-2): NAGVMQNPRHLVRRRGQEARLRCSPMKGHSHVYWYRQLPEEGLKFMVYLQKENIIDESGMPKERFSAEFPKEGPSILRIQQVVRGDSAAYFCASSPKYGTEDNYGYTFGSGTRLTVV.

J is TRBJ2-3 and V is TRBV30; D unclear. V was cut by 2 bases and J by 1 base, with 13 bases left in between. CDR3 length: 15 amino acids. Germline V gives CDR1 GTSNPN, CDR2 SVGIG (reference sequence). This CDR3 reads CAWSSTSQGTDTQYF. The DNA for the CDR3 is TGTGCCTGGAGTTCTACCAGTCAGGGCACAGATACGCAGTATTTT.

This clone has a single count. The V and J genes are TRBV5-5 and TRBJ1-2; D might be TRBD1 (5 bases). In germline, CDR1 is SGHKS, CDR2 YYEKEE (reference sequence). V was pared by 2 bases and J by 8 bases, with 25 bases between. The length of the CDR3 is 17 residues. The CDR3 reads CASSFAAAARETRGYTF. The CDR3, as DNA: TGTGCCAGCAGCTTTGCCGCGGCGGCCAGGGAGACGCGAGGCTACACCTTC.

The chain uses TRBV5-6 and TRBJ2-2, with 8 positions matching TRBD1. This CDR3 contains 14 residues. The ends lost 5 bases at V and 2 bases at J; junction bases unmatched: 2. Germline V gene lookup returns CDR1 SGHDT and CDR2 YYEEEE. The CDR3 DNA sequence: TGTGCCAGCAGGGGGACAGGAAACACCGGGGAGCTGTTTTTT. Translated: CASRGTGNTGELFF.